These 23 T cell receptor beta chains originate from one sample sequenced in a study of chemoradiotherapy in HPV16-positive cancers. Produced via immunoSEQ multiplex PCR; TCRdb's table is partial and in-frame only. This table holds approximately 30,000 clones, over 90% found once. The sequencing used blood, collected from a patient who underwent chemoradiotherapy. These TCRs come from a human donor with HPV-associated anogenital cancer.

The chain employs TRBV12-5 and TRBJ1-5; a possible D gene is TRBD1 (5 bases). The CDR3 totals 15 residues. Germline V gene data show CDR1 as LGHNT and CDR2 as FRNRAP. With 8 bases removed from V and 2 bases from J, the gap between germline ends came to 16 bases. DNA of the CDR3: TGTGCTAGTACCGGGGCCGGAGGGGGCAATCAGCCCCAGCATTTT. Translating it yields CASTGAGGGNQPQHF. Filled out from reference TRBV12-5 and TRBJ1-5, the complete variable domain reads DARVTQTPRHKVTEMGQEVTMRCQPILGHNTVFWYRQTMMQGLELLAYFRNRAPLDDSGMPKDRFSAEMPDATLATLKIQPSEPRDSAVYFCASTGAGGGNQPQHFGDGTRLSIL.

The chain employs TRBV25-1 and TRBJ1-5; tentatively, D is TRBD1 (5 bases). The germline V and J ends were trimmed by 3 bases and 3 bases, with 9 bases remaining between them. The CDR3 runs 14 residues. Per germline, CDR1 MGHDK and CDR2 SYGVNS. CDR3 loop: CASSDRGTNQPQHF. The CDR3 nucleotides are TGTGCCAGCAGTGATAGGGGTACCAATCAGCCCCAGCATTTT.

The CDR3 loop is CASSAVYEQYF. The CDR3 DNA follows: TGTGCCAGCAGCGCAGTTTACGAGCAGTACTTC. The V call is TRBV6-1, the J call TRBJ2-7; D remains unclear. The CDR3 extends over 11 amino acids. Germline V gene lookup returns CDR1 MNHNS and CDR2 SASEGT. V gave up 6 bases and J gave up 4 bases, with 7 bases separating them.

This clone was picked up one time. The J gene is TRBJ2-2, the V gene TRBV25-1; the D is unclear. V gave up 11 bases and J gave up 6 bases, with 13 bases separating them. The germline CDR1 and CDR2 sequences are MGHDK and SYGVNS. This CDR3 region has 12 residues. The CDR3 reads CAQRESAGELFF. In DNA, the CDR3 is TGTGCCCAAAGGGAATCGGCCGGGGAGCTGTTTTTT.

The chain employs TRBV6-5 and TRBJ2-3, with 7 bases identical to TRBD1. The germline V gene has CDR1 MNHEY and CDR2 SVGAGI. The CDR3 loop spans 15 amino acids. The V segment lost 1 base and the J segment 6 bases; nucleotides outside the gene matches: 7. The CDR3: CASSYYGQAADTQYF. CDR3 DNA sequence: TGTGCCAGCAGTTACTACGGACAGGCAGCGGATACGCAGTATTTT.

V and J are TRBV9 and TRBJ2-7; the match to TRBD2 covers 8 bases. The CDR3 has 16 amino acids. Trimming removed 0 bases from V and 4 bases from J; junction bases left unmatched: 9. Germline V gives CDR1 SGDLS, CDR2 YYNGEE. DNA of the CDR3: TGTGCCAGCAGCGTAGATGGCAGCGGGGGCCAGTACGAGCAGTACTTC. Amino acid sequence: CASSVDGSGGQYEQYF. Based on the CDR3 plus reference TRBV9 and TRBJ2-7, the full variable domain is DSGVTQTPKHLITATGQRVTLRCSPRSGDLSVYWYQQSLDQGLQFLIQYYNGEERAKGNILERFSAQQFPDLHSELNLSSLELGDSALYFCASSVDGSGGQYEQYFGPGTRLTVT.

CDR3 nucleotide sequence: TGTGCCAGCAGCTGGAATGACGGGGGTCAGGATGAGCAGTTCTTC. It encodes CASSWNDGGQDEQFF. The V and J genes are TRBV5-4 and TRBJ2-1; D possibly corresponds to TRBD2 (6 bases). The CDR3 runs 15 residues. The V and J ends lost 3 bases and 8 bases respectively, with 18 bases between them. Per germline, CDR1 SGHNT and CDR2 YYREEE (reference sequence).

The J gene is TRBJ1-1, the V gene TRBV7-9; D possibly corresponds to TRBD1 (6 bases). The CDR3 loop spans 16 amino acids. Trimming left V 5 bases short and J 7 bases short, with 23 bases between. Germline lookup yields CDR1 SEHNR and CDR2 FQNEAQ (reference sequence). CDR3: CASSDITYTGTFEAFF. The CDR3 bases are TGTGCCAGCAGCGATATTACATATACCGGGACATTTGAAGCTTTCTTT.

The chain is built from TRBV9 and TRBJ1-2, with TRBD1 identical over 8 bases. The CDR3 consists of 15 residues. Germline loops: CDR1 SGDLS, CDR2 YYNGEE. The junction had 8 bases not matched to a gene; V was cut back by 4 bases and J by 3 bases. Here the CDR3 DNA reads TGTGCCAGCAGCTCTAGGACAGGGAGGGACTATGGCTACACCTTC. Protein: CASSSRTGRDYGYTF.

The rearrangement uses TRBV15 and TRBJ2-5, with 9 bases identical to TRBD1. J gave up 3 bases and V 3 bases, and 2 bases lay outside the gene matches. Germline CDR1 LNHNV, CDR2 YYDKDF (reference sequence). The CDR3 covers 14 residues. The CDR3 protein is CATSRDRGKETQYF. The CDR3 DNA reads as TGTGCCACCAGCAGGGACAGGGGTAAAGAGACCCAGTACTTC.

This chain uses TRBV27 with TRBJ1-3; TRBD1 is a possible D gene (6 bases). The V end lost 3 bases, the J end lost 0 bases, and 9 bases lay between the germline ends. Germline V gives CDR1 MNHEY, CDR2 SMNVEV (reference sequence). The CDR3 covers 15 residues. CDR3 region: CASSLRGSSGNTIYF. The CDR3, as DNA: TGTGCCAGCAGTTTGAGGGGGAGCTCTGGAAACACCATATATTTT.

J is TRBJ1-5 and V is TRBV6-6; 8 nucleotides align to TRBD1. V lost 8 bases and J lost 3; bases outside the gene matches: 12. CDR3 size: 16 residues. Germline V lookup: CDR1 MNHNY, CDR2 SVGAGI (reference sequence). This CDR3 reads CASGTTDRAFNQPQHF. DNA for the CDR3: TGTGCCAGCGGAACCACGGACAGGGCCTTCAATCAGCCCCAGCATTTT.

The CDR3, as DNA: TGTGCCAGCAGTGAAGCTTTTTTAGCCCACACCTTC. Translation gives CASSEAFLAHTF. V and J are TRBV6-1 and TRBJ1-2; no clear D gene. Trimming removed 0 bases at V and 12 bases at J, with 11 bases between. The CDR3 sequence is 12 residues long. Germline CDR1 is MNHNS and CDR2 is SASEGT.

J is TRBJ2-1 and V is TRBV19; D remains unclear. The V end was cut by 3 bases, the J end by 8 bases, with 11 bases between. Looked up from germline, CDR1 is LNHDA and CDR2 is SQIVND (reference sequence). The CDR3 is 13 amino acids. The CDR3 loop is CASSMSLLDEQFF. CDR3 bases: TGTGCCAGTAGTATGTCTCTTTTAGATGAGCAGTTCTTC.

The CDR3: CASSAGLAGVRSEQFF. CDR3 DNA sequence: TGTGCCAGCAGCGCCGGACTAGCGGGAGTCAGAAGTGAGCAGTTCTTC. This chain connects TRBV7-2 to TRBJ2-1; 13 nucleotides agree with TRBD2. CDR1 and CDR2 from the germline V gene are SGHTA and FQGNSA. This CDR3 has 16 amino acids. V lost 5 bases to trimming and J lost 9 bases; unmatched junction nucleotides: 10.

The genes are TRBV6-6 and TRBJ2-3, with TRBD2 matching 15 bases. The CDR3 extends over 15 amino acids. V gave up 6 bases and J gave up 5 bases; unmatched junction bases: 3. CDR1 is MNHNY, CDR2 SVGAGI, per germline (reference sequence). This CDR3 reads CASRRGLAGGDTQYF. For the CDR3, the DNA is TGTGCCAGCAGAAGGGGACTAGCGGGAGGAGATACGCAGTATTTT.

The CDR3 DNA follows: TGTGCCAGCAGTCCACGACTAGCGGGAAACAATGAGCAGTTCTTC. Translation gives CASSPRLAGNNEQFF. The rearrangement joins TRBV6-5 to TRBJ2-1; TRBD2 agrees at 11 bases. The V gene end was trimmed by 5 bases and the J gene end by 5 bases; junction bases not matched to a gene: 5. The germline gives CDR1 MNHEY, CDR2 SVGAGI. This CDR3 contains 15 residues.

CDR3 nucleotides: TGTGCCATCGGACAGGGAACTACTAATGAAAAACTGTTTTTT. It encodes CAIGQGTTNEKLFF. V gene TRBV10-3 combines with J gene TRBJ1-4, with TRBD1 matching over 8 bases. The ends lost 8 bases at V and 2 bases at J; junction bases unmatched: 4. The CDR3 length is 14 residues. The germline gives CDR1 ENHRY, CDR2 SYGVKD.

The V gene is TRBV23-1, the J gene TRBJ2-7, with 12 bases matching TRBD2. TRBV23-1 is given ORF status, its function remaining uncertain. This CDR3 has 16 amino acids. V shed 4 bases, J shed 2 bases, and the junction held 6 bases outside the gene matches. CDR3 bases: TGCGCCAGCAGTCCCCCTCCTAGCGGGAGGGCCTACGAGCAGTACTTC. This translates into CASSPPPSGRAYEQYF.

The chain is built from TRBV9 and TRBJ2-6; 7 nucleotides agree with TRBD2. CDR1 is SGDLS, CDR2 YYNGEE, per germline. This CDR3 has 16 residues. The V and J ends lost 3 bases and 1 base, in that order; junction bases with no gene match: 4. DNA of the CDR3: TGTGCCAGCAGCGCCTGGGGGGGGTCTGGGGCCAACGTCCTGACTTTC. It is translated as CASSAWGGSGANVLTF.

This chain connects TRBV5-1 to TRBJ1-5; D perhaps matches TRBD1 (5 bases). From germline, CDR1 is SGHRS and CDR2 YFSETQ. The CDR3 has 14 residues. The ends were cut back, 0 bases at V and 4 bases at J, with 8 bases in the middle. CDR3 in amino acids: CASSLGGENQPQHF. CDR3 DNA sequence: TGCGCCAGCAGCTTGGGGGGGGAGAATCAGCCCCAGCATTTT.

The chain recombines TRBV19 with TRBJ1-3, with 8 bases identical to TRBD1. CDR1 and CDR2 from the germline V gene are LNHDA and SQIVND (reference sequence). This CDR3 comprises 17 residues. Trimming took 4 bases from V and 0 from J; bases not matched to a gene: 8. CDR3 residues: CASSSPGQASSGNTIYF. The CDR3 DNA reads as TGTGCCAGTAGTAGTCCGGGACAGGCGAGCTCTGGAAACACCATATATTTT.

The chain joins TRBV2 to TRBJ2-3; 7 bases map to TRBD2. This CDR3 comprises 14 residues. The V gene end was trimmed by 8 bases and the J gene end by 6 bases; junction bases not matched to a gene: 11. The germline gives CDR1 SNHLY, CDR2 FYNNEI. The chain's CDR3 is CASLSQRGFDTQYF. The DNA of the CDR3 is TGTGCCAGCCTTTCCCAGCGGGGTTTCGATACGCAGTATTTT.